These 17 T cell receptor beta chains came from one sample sequenced in a study of control samples from healthy donors and cancer patients. Assay used: immunoSEQ multiplex PCR; TCRdb lists only in-frame clones, some missing. The sample records approximately 140,000 clones, about 90% being singletons. Material for sequencing was blood. All receptors derive from a man aged 18 to 35 in good health.

The chain joins TRBV12-3 or TRBV12-4 to TRBJ2-7; no reliable D call. The CDR3 sequence is 10 residues long. V was clipped by 1 base and J by 9 bases, with 4 bases between them. CDR3 DNA sequence: TGTGCCAGCAGTTTAGAGGCGCAGTACTTC. It codes for CASSLEAQYF.

This chain connects TRBV6-5 to TRBJ2-7; D remains ambiguous. The germline V and J ends were trimmed by 0 bases and 6 bases, with 9 bases remaining between them. The CDR3 sequence is 13 residues long. Germline V gene lookup returns CDR1 MNHEY and CDR2 SVGAGI. The CDR3 bases are TGTGCCAGCAGTTACTCTTCCCTTCTCGAGCAGTACTTC. It specifies CASSYSSLLEQYF.

The chain couples TRBV12-3 or TRBV12-4 to TRBJ1-5, with D unresolved. V gave up 2 bases and J gave up 7 bases, with 9 bases separating them. The CDR3 covers 13 residues. For the CDR3, the DNA is TGTGCCAGCAGTTTATATTCACAACAGCCCCAGCATTTT. It codes for CASSLYSQQPQHF.

The V call is TRBV10-3, the J call TRBJ2-2, with 8 bases identical to TRBD1. Losses at the gene ends were 4 bases for V and 3 bases for J; bases not matched to a gene: 10. Germline CDR1 reads ENHRY; CDR2 reads SYGVKD. The CDR3 covers 17 residues. CDR3 amino acids: CAISGSVAGGDTGELFF. DNA for the CDR3: TGTGCCATCAGTGGTTCGGTCGCAGGGGGCGACACCGGGGAGCTGTTTTTT.

In this sample, this clone turned up once. One junction end does not reproduce the germline sequence, and a read error may be involved. V usage is TRBV6-2 or TRBV6-3 and J usage is TRBJ1-1; D not certain. The CDR3 contains 11 residues. Germline CDR1 MNHEY, CDR2 SVGEGT. The CDR3 spells CASSNSGLGFF. In DNA, the CDR3 is TGTGCCAGCAGTAACTCGGGGTTGGGATTCTTT.

Written as DNA, the CDR3 is TGTGCCAGCAGTTTAGGGGCGGCGGAGACCCAGTACTTC. Its protein is CASSLGAAETQYF. This chain uses TRBV12-3 or TRBV12-4 with TRBJ2-5; D gene uncertain. Trimming left V 1 base short and J 5 bases short, with 8 bases between. The CDR3 runs to 13 residues.

The rearrangement joins TRBV5-1 to TRBJ2-7, with a possible D match to TRBD1 (5 bases). V was pared by 0 bases and J by 2 bases, with 9 bases between. This CDR3 spans 14 amino acids. Germline V gene lookup returns CDR1 SGHRS and CDR2 YFSETQ. The CDR3 here is CASSLEGQAYEQYF. CDR3 DNA: TGCGCCAGCAGCTTGGAGGGGCAAGCCTACGAGCAGTACTTC.

As concerns this clone: One end of the junction is discordant with germline, which a read error may explain. The chain couples TRBV7-6 to TRBJ2-7, with D maybe TRBD1 (6 bases). CDR1 is SGHVS and CDR2 is FNYEAQ in the germline V gene. CDR3 length equals 17 residues. As DNA, the CDR3 is TGTGCCAGCAGCCTAGCCCTAGGACAGTTGCGGTCCTACGAGCAGTACTTC. Translating it yields CASSLALGQLRSYEQYF. Filled out from reference TRBV7-6 and TRBJ2-7, the complete variable domain reads GAGVSQSPRYKVTKRGQDVALRCDPISGHVSLYWYRQALGQGPEFLTYFNYEAQQDKSGLPNDRFSAERPEGSISTLTIQRTEQRDSAMYRCASSLALGQLRSYEQYFGPGTRLTVT.

The chain joins TRBV30 to TRBJ2-7; 8 bases align to TRBD1. The CDR3 contains 15 residues. The V gene end was trimmed by 0 bases and the J gene end by 5 bases; junction bases not matched to a gene: 9. Germline V lookup: CDR1 GTSNPN, CDR2 SVGIG (reference sequence). The CDR3 coding sequence is TGTGCCTGGAGTGTCTGGGCGACAGGGGTCCACGAGCAGTACTTC. It translates to CAWSVWATGVHEQYF.

The chain employs TRBV4-1 and TRBJ2-5, with D unclear. This CDR3 spans 13 amino acids. Between the trimmed V and J ends, which lost 1 base and 5 bases, there was a span of 8 bases. Germline loops: CDR1 MGHRA, CDR2 YSYEKL. The CDR3 DNA follows: TGCGCCAGCAGCCAAGTACACGGGGAGACCCAGTACTTC. It is translated as CASSQVHGETQYF.

The gene calls are TRBV7-9 and TRBJ2-7, with TRBD2 matching over 7 bases. The V gene end was trimmed by 3 bases and the J gene end by 2 bases; junction bases not matched to a gene: 7. Germline V gives CDR1 SEHNR, CDR2 FQNEAQ (reference sequence). CDR3 size: 15 residues. CDR3 coding DNA: TGTGCCAGCAGCTTGGCCGCGGGGGAGGCCTACGAGCAGTACTTC. It encodes CASSLAAGEAYEQYF.

The sample holds one count of this clone. The chain links TRBV7-2 to TRBJ2-1; 10 bases match TRBD2. V shed 5 bases and J 1 base; nucleotides not matched to a gene: 2. This CDR3 is built from 15 residues. Germline V gene lookup returns CDR1 SGHTA and CDR2 FQGNSA. This CDR3 reads CASSPTSGSYNEQFF. CDR3 nucleotide sequence: TGTGCCAGCAGCCCGACTAGCGGGTCCTACAATGAGCAGTTCTTC.

The chain joins TRBV5-5 to TRBJ1-1, with TRBD1 as a possible D gene (6 bases). In germline, CDR1 is SGHKS, CDR2 YYEKEE (reference sequence). V gave up 7 bases and J gave up 2 bases, with 12 bases separating them. This CDR3 contains 13 residues. CDR3 bases: TGTGCCAGCCACAGACAGGATAACACTGAAGCTTTCTTT. Amino acids: CASHRQDNTEAFF.

This clone was picked up a small number of times. The CDR3 coding sequence is TGTGCCAGCAGTAATAGCGGCGGCTACACCTTC. This translates into CASSNSGGYTF. The chain uses TRBV5-6 and TRBJ1-2, with D unresolved. V lost 5 bases and J lost 8, with 10 bases in between. The CDR3 is 11 residues long. From germline, CDR1 is SGHDT and CDR2 YYEEEE.

This clone was seen a single time. This chain connects TRBV14 to TRBJ2-7, with 7 bases matching TRBD1. The CDR3 covers 16 residues. Trimming at V came to 4 bases and at J to 2 bases, leaving 11 bases not matched to a gene. Germline values: CDR1 SGHDN, CDR2 FVKESK. CDR3 bases: TGTGCCAGCAGCCTGAGAACAGGGGTACATCCCTACGAGCAGTACTTC. Amino acid sequence: CASSLRTGVHPYEQYF.

The gene calls are TRBV6-6 and TRBJ1-5, with D unresolved. Trimming left V 2 bases short and J 1 base short, with 12 bases between. The germline gives CDR1 MNHNY, CDR2 SVGAGI (reference sequence). This CDR3 spans 16 amino acids. The CDR3 here is CASSYVKEWSNQPQHF. The CDR3 coding sequence is TGTGCCAGCAGTTACGTAAAGGAGTGGAGCAATCAGCCCCAGCATTTT.

The chain recombines TRBV5-1 with TRBJ2-7; D not certain. The CDR3 spans 15 residues. The germline V gene encodes CDR1 SGHRS and CDR2 YFSETQ. V dropped 0 bases and J dropped 4 bases, with 14 bases sitting between them. The DNA for the CDR3 is TGCGCCAGCAGCTTGGAGCCCCTAGGCGGTTACGAGCAGTACTTC. Translated: CASSLEPLGGYEQYF.